Below, 7 T cell receptor beta chains from the same sample are listed, as sequenced in a study of T cells in Graves' hyperthyroidism and ophthalmopathy. RNA transcripts served as the template for amplifying TCR beta CDR3 regions. HTBI primers drove first-round RT-PCR of the TCR CDR3. TCRdb reanalysed the multiplex PCR reads using MiXCR and keeps one entry per CDR3 protein. The sample holds about 98,000 distinct CDR3 sequences, roughly 40% seen once. The sequenced sample was peripheral blood or thyroid tissue (not recorded which). The receptors were sampled from a woman aged 25 to 39 with Graves' hyperthyroidism.

Only a few counts were recorded for this clonotype. V and J are TRBV28 and TRBJ2-7; 12 positions match TRBD1. The CDR3 extends over 15 amino acids. V lost 3 bases to trimming and J lost 6 bases; unmatched junction nucleotides: 6. Looked up from germline, CDR1 is MDHEN and CDR2 is SYDVKM. The CDR3 protein is CASSFRDRGLFEQYF. The CDR3 DNA reads TGTGCCAGCAGTTTCCGGGACAGGGGGCTTTTCGAGCAGTACTTC.

J is TRBJ1-5 and V is TRBV12-3 or TRBV12-4; D call uncertain. This CDR3 has 14 residues. Trimming stripped 1 base from V and 3 bases from J, with 7 bases between. The CDR3 here is CASSLGIINQPQHF. CDR3 bases: TGTGCCAGCAGTTTAGGGATTATCAATCAGCCCCAGCATTTT.

CDR3 sequence reads: CSASPGFYETQYF. CDR3 nucleotide sequence: TGCAGTGCTAGCCCCGGGTTCTACGAGACCCAGTACTTC. The chain employs TRBV20-1 and TRBJ2-5; D not resolved. The CDR3 is made up of 13 amino acids. Per the germline V gene, CDR1 is DFQATT and CDR2 is SNEGSKA (reference sequence). V was clipped by 3 bases and J by 5 bases, with 13 bases between them.

At least ten counts were recorded for this clonotype. The chain employs TRBV20-1 and TRBJ2-2; 9 bases fit TRBD2. The CDR3 has 14 amino acids. Germline V gene data show CDR1 as DFQATT and CDR2 as SNEGSKA (reference sequence). The J segment lost 4 bases and the V segment lost 4 bases, leaving 4 bases of the junction unmatched. CDR3 nucleotide sequence: TGCAGTGCTACGACTAGCGGCCTCACCGGGGAGCTGTTTTTT. This gives the protein CSATTSGLTGELFF.

Concerning this clonotype itself: A clone one base away is much larger, so this may be a read error. The chain couples TRBV7-2 to TRBJ2-3, with D uncertain. This CDR3 is built from 12 residues. Germline V lookup: CDR1 SGHTA, CDR2 FQGNSA. CDR3 nucleotides: TGTGCCGGCAGCCATCGATTAGATACGCAGTATTTT. Amino acid sequence: CAGSHRLDTQYF.

This clonotype was detected only a few times. The chain is built from TRBV18 and TRBJ1-4; a weak D match, TRBD1 (5 bases). This CDR3 spans 14 amino acids. V was clipped by 0 bases and J by 5 bases, with 7 bases between them. CDR1 and CDR2 (germline): KGHSH, LQKENI. The CDR3 here is CASSPPGDNEKLFF. The CDR3 nucleotides are TGTGCCAGCTCACCACCGGGGGACAATGAAAAACTGTTTTTT.

Concerning this clonotype: A much larger clone differs from this one at a single base, so this may be a read error. The chain carries TRBV7-9 and TRBJ1-2; TRBD1 matches at 8 bases. From germline, CDR1 is SEHNR and CDR2 FQNEAQ (reference sequence). CDR3 size: 15 residues. Trimming at V came to 6 bases and at J to 4 bases, leaving 10 bases not matched to a gene. The CDR3 DNA is TGTGCCAGCAGTCCTCAAGCAGGGGGCCTCTATGGCTACACCTTC. Translation gives CASSPQAGGLYGYTF.